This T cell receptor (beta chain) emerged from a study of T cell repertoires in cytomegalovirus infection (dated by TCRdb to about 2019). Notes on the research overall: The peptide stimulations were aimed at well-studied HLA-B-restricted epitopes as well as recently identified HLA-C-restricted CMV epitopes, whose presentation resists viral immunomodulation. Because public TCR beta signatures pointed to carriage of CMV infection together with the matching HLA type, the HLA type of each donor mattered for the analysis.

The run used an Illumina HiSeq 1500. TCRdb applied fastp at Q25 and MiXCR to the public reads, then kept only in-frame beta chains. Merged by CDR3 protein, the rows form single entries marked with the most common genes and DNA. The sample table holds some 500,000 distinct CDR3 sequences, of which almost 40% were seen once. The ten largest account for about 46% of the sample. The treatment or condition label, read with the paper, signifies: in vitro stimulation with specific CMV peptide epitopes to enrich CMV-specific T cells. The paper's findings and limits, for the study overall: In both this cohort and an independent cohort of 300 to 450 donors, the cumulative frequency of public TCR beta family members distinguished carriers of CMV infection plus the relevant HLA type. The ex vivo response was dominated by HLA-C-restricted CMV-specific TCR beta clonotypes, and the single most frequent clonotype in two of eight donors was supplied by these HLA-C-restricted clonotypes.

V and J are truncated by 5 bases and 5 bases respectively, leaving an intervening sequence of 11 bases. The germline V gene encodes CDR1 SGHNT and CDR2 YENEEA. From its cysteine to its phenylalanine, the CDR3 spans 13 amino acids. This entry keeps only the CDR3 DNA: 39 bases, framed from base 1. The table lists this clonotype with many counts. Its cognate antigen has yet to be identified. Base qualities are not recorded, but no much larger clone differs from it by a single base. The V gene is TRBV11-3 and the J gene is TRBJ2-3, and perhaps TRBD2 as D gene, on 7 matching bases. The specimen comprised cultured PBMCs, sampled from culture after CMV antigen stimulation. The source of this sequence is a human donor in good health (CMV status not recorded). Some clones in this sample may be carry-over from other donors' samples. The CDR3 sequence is CASSPRGGDTQYF. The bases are TGTGCCAGCAGCCCTAGGGGGGGAGATACGCAGTATTTT.